These T cell receptor beta chains were read from a single sample in a study of blood T cell repertoires in COVID-19. The assay was immunoSEQ multiplex PCR, and TCRdb's table has in-frame clones only and misses some. The sample lists 250,000 to 400,000 clones; 70% to 90% were seen once. Sequencing used peripheral blood. The receptors originated from a woman younger than 45 with COVID-19, enrolled during active disease. CDR3s include the opening cysteine and the closing phenylalanine or tryptophan. A D gene is named only where the DNA matches it firmly. Clone size, where shown, is once, few, many, or a class for clones that have expanded.

D,V,size,length,J,CDR3,DNA
TRBD1,TRBV4-3,.,15,TRBJ2-7,CASSQEGTATYEQYF,TGCGCCAGCAGCCAAGAGGGGACAGCGACCTACGAGCAGTACTTC
TRBD1,TRBV6-5,once,14,TRBJ1-1,CASSAGQGWTEAFF,TGTGCCAGCAGCGCCGGACAGGGCTGGACTGAAGCTTTCTTT
.,TRBV5-1,.,15,TRBJ2-5,CASTLGRGGQETQYF,TGCGCCAGCACCTTGGGTAGGGGAGGCCAAGAGACCCAGTACTTC
.,TRBV6-1,.,14,TRBJ1-5,CASSSFSGGQPQHF,TGTGCCAGCAGTTCCTTCTCGGGAGGACAGCCCCAGCATTTT
TRBD1,TRBV11-3,once,15,TRBJ2-7,CASSLVAGGYNEQYF,TGTGCCAGCAGCTTAGTGGCAGGGGGCTATAACGAGCAGTACTTC
TRBD2,TRBV18,.,14,TRBJ2-2,CASSRSGGTGELFF,TGTGCCAGCTCAAGGAGCGGGGGCACCGGGGAGCTGTTTTTT
TRBD2,TRBV19,.,15,TRBJ2-2,CASSERGSNTGELFF,TGTGCCAGTAGTGAGCGGGGGTCGAACACCGGGGAGCTGTTTTTT
TRBD1,TRBV6-5,.,13,TRBJ2-1,CASSSVAGTGEFF,TGTGCCAGCAGTTCCGTCGCGGGGACAGGGGAGTTCTTC
TRBD1,TRBV6-6,few,17,TRBJ1-1,CASSQRQGAGMNTEAFF,TGTGCCAGCAGTCAGCGACAGGGGGCGGGTATGAACACTGAAGCTTTCTTT
TRBD1,TRBV7-9,.,15,TRBJ1-4,CASSLNRGTNEKLFF,TGTGCCAGCAGCCTAAACAGGGGAACTAATGAAAAACTGTTTTTT
.,TRBV25-1,.,17,TRBJ1-5,CASSPGRGEGFNQPQHF,TGTGCCAGCAGTCCAGGGAGGGGAGAGGGCTTCAATCAGCCCCAGCATTTT
.,TRBV10-2,.,16,TRBJ1-1,CASTPNPREQNTEAFF,TGCGCCAGCACCCCCAACCCCCGGGAACAGAACACTGAAGCTTTCTTT
TRBD1,TRBV7-9,once,15,TRBJ1-4,CASSSLAQGDEKLFF,TGTGCCAGCAGCTCTCTTGCTCAGGGGGATGAAAAACTGTTTTTT
TRBD1,TRBV2,.,15,TRBJ1-2,CASSVEAGGNYGYTF,TGTGCCAGCAGTGTTGAGGCAGGGGGTAACTATGGCTACACCTTC
TRBD2,TRBV2,.,14,TRBJ2-1,CASSEVAGGNEQFF,TGTGCCAGCAGTGAAGTAGCGGGGGGAAATGAGCAGTTCTTC
TRBD1,TRBV4-1,once,15,TRBJ1-4,CASSRAGTANEKLFF,TGCGCCAGCAGCCGTGCCGGGACAGCTAATGAAAAACTGTTTTTT
TRBD1,TRBV18,once,16,TRBJ2-1,CASSPLDRGKYNEQFF,TGTGCCAGCTCACCACTCGACAGGGGCAAATACAATGAGCAGTTCTTC
.,TRBV4-2,once,15,TRBJ1-2,CASSQLSTGNYGYTF,TGTGCCAGCAGCCAACTTTCCACAGGGAACTATGGCTACACCTTC
.,TRBV7-6,.,13,TRBJ1-6,CASSPTSHSPLHF,TGTGCCAGCAGCCCAACTTCCCATTCACCCCTCCACTTT
TRBD1,TRBV19,.,14,TRBJ2-7,CASSIAGGGYEQYF,TGTGCCAGTAGTATAGCAGGGGGCGGTTACGAGCAGTACTTC
.,TRBV6-4,.,16,TRBJ2-3,CASSPSAEHMTDTQYF,TGTGCCAGCAGTCCTTCGGCAGAACACATGACAGATACGCAATATTTT
.,TRBV9,.,14,TRBJ1-1,CASSVAMSGTEAFF,TGTGCCAGCAGCGTAGCTATGAGTGGCACTGAAGCTTTCTTT
.,TRBV5-1,.,14,TRBJ2-3,CASKWSVYTDTQYF,TGCGCCAGCAAATGGTCAGTTTACACAGATACGCAGTATTTT
.,TRBV29-1,.,14,TRBJ1-2,CSVEGWQGFGGYTF,TGCAGCGTTGAAGGTTGGCAGGGTTTTGGTGGCTACACCTTC
.,TRBV9,.,14,TRBJ2-7,CASSRQGTSYEQYF,TGTGCCAGCAGCAGGCAGGGTACGTCCTACGAGCAGTACTTC
TRBD2,TRBV5-1,.,18,TRBJ2-1,CASSLLSGGTYSYNEQFF,TGCGCCAGCAGCTTGCTTAGCGGGGGGACCTACTCCTACAATGAGCAGTTCTTC
.,TRBV6-1,.,14,TRBJ1-3,CASSEAGAGNTIYF,TGTGCCAGCAGTGAAGCAGGGGCTGGAAACACCATATATTTT
.,TRBV6-5,.,15,TRBJ2-1,CASSRTWRGDNEQFF,TGTGCCAGCAGCCGAACATGGCGGGGAGACAATGAGCAGTTCTTC
.,TRBV2,.,14,TRBJ1-6,CASTQQGNGSPLHF,TGTGCCAGCACTCAACAGGGAAACGGATCACCCCTCCACTTT
TRBD1,TRBV4-2,.,15,TRBJ1-2,CASSPRDRGLAGYTF,TGTGCCAGCAGCCCCCGGGACAGGGGGCTGGCTGGCTACACCTTC
.,TRBV4-1,once,14,TRBJ1-4,CASSQDTTNEKLFF,TGCGCCAGCAGCCAAGATACAACTAATGAAAAACTGTTTTTT
TRBD1,TRBV25-1,.,14,TRBJ2-2,CATEDRVIPGELFF,TGTGCCACTGAGGACAGGGTCATCCCCGGGGAGCTGTTTTTT
.,TRBV4-3,.,15,TRBJ2-1,CASSQGSGISNEQFF,TGCGCCAGCAGCCAAGGATCAGGGATAAGTAATGAGCAGTTCTTC
.,TRBV7-2,.,13,TRBJ1-1,CASSLTSRTEAFF,TGTGCCAGCAGCCTAACCTCTAGGACTGAAGCTTTCTTT
TRBD2,TRBV6-1,.,16,TRBJ2-2,CASSGRILAGVGELFF,TGTGCCAGCAGTGGGCGGATTCTAGCGGGGGTCGGGGAGCTGTTTTTT
.,TRBV25-1,.,12,TRBJ1-2,CASRGGNYGYTF,TGTGCCAGCCGGGGGGGGAACTATGGCTACACCTTC
TRBD1,TRBV27,.,15,TRBJ2-5,CASSFTSGGQETQYF,TGTGCCAGCAGTTTTACCTCAGGGGGCCAAGAGACCCAGTACTTC
.,TRBV4-2,.,15,TRBJ1-1,CASSQDSQSNTEAFF,TGTGCCAGCAGCCAAGATTCACAGTCGAACACTGAAGCTTTCTTT
.,TRBV6-5,.,14,TRBJ1-4,CASSYGRTVEKLFF,TGTGCCAGCAGCTACGGCCGGACTGTTGAAAAACTGTTTTTT
TRBD1,TRBV4-2,.,14,TRBJ1-2,CASSQAGTGYGYTF,TGTGCCAGCAGCCAAGCCGGGACAGGGTATGGCTACACCTTC
.,TRBV7-2,.,14,TRBJ2-3,CASSPTGNTDTQYF,TGTGCCAGCAGCCCGACGGGGAACACAGATACGCAGTATTTT
.,TRBV2,.,14,TRBJ1-5,CASSLGARNQPQHF,TGTGCCAGCAGCTTAGGGGCCCGCAATCAGCCCCAGCATTTT